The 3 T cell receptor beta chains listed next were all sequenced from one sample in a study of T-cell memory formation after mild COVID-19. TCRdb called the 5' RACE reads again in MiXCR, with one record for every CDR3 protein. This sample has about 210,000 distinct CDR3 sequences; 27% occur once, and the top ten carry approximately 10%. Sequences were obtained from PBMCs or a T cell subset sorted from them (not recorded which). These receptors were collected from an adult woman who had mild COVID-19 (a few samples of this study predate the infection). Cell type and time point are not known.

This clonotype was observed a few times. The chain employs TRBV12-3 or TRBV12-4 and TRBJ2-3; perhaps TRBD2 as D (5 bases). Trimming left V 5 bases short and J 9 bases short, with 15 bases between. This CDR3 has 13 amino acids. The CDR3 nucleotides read TGTGCCAGCAGTGACCATACTAGTGCCACGCAGTATTTT. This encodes CASSDHTSATQYF.

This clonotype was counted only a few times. CDR3 sequence: CASSWGLAAGTDTQYF. CDR3 sequence (DNA): TGTGCCAGCAGTTGGGGACTAGCGGCGGGCACAGATACGCAGTATTTT. The chain joins TRBV12-3 or TRBV12-4 to TRBJ2-3; 11 positions match TRBD2. This CDR3 is built from 16 residues. With 4 bases clipped from V and 1 base from J, the junction kept 4 bases outside the gene matches.

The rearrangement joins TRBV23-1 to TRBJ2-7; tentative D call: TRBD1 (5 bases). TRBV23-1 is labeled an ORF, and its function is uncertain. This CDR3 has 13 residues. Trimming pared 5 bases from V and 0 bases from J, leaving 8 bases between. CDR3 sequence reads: CASSGDSSYEQYF. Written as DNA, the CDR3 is TGCGCCAGCAGTGGTGACAGCTCCTACGAGCAGTACTTC.